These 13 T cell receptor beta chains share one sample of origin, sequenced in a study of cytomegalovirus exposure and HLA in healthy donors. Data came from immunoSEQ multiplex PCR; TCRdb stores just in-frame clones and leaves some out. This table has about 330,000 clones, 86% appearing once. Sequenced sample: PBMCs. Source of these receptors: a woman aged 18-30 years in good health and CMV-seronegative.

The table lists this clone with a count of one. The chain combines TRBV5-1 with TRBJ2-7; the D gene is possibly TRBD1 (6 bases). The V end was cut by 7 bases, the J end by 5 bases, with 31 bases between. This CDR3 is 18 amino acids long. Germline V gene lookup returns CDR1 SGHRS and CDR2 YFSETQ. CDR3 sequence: CASGFTSPIQGIPHEQYF. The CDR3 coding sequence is TGCGCCAGCGGATTTACCTCACCTATACAGGGTATTCCCCACGAGCAGTACTTC.

This chain's CDR3 is CASRTSSGRGNNEQFF. CDR3 DNA: TGTGCCAGCAGAACCTCTAGCGGGAGGGGTAACAATGAGCAGTTCTTC. The rearrangement joins TRBV28 to TRBJ2-1; the match to TRBD2 covers 12 bases. The CDR3 is made up of 16 amino acids. Germline-derived CDR1 and CDR2 are MDHEN and SYDVKM. V lost 6 bases and J lost 5; bases outside the gene matches: 8.

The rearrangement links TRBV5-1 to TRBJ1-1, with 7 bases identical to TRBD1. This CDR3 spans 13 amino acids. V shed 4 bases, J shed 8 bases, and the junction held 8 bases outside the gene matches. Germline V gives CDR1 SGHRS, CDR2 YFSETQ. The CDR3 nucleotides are TGCGCCAGCAGCCCCGCCCCGGACAGGGAAGCTTTCTTT. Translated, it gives CASSPAPDREAFF. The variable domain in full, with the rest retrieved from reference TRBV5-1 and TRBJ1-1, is KAGVTQTPRYLIKTRGQQVTLSCSPISGHRSVSWYQQTPGQGLQFLFEYFSETQRNKGNFPGRFSGRQFSNSRSEMNVSTLELGDSALYLCASSPAPDREAFFGQGTRLTVV.

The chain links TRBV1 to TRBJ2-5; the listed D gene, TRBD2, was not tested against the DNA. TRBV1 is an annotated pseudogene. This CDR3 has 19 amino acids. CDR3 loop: CTSSHVGLAGATHQETQYF. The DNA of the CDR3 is TGCACCAGCAGCCACGTAGGACTAGCGGGAGCAACCCACCAAGAGACCCAGTACTTC.

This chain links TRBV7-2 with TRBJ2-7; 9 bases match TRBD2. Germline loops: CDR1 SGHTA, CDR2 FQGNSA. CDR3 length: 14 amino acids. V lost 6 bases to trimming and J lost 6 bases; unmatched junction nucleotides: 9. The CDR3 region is CASREASGKTEQYF. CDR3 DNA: TGTGCCAGCAGGGAGGCTAGCGGGAAGACCGAGCAGTACTTC.

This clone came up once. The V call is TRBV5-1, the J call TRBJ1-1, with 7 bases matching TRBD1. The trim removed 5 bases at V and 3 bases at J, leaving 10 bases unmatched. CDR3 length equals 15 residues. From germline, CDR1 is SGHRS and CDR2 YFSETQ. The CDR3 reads CASRLQGPTDTEAFF. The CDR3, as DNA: TGCGCCAGCAGACTACAGGGGCCTACTGACACTGAAGCTTTCTTT.

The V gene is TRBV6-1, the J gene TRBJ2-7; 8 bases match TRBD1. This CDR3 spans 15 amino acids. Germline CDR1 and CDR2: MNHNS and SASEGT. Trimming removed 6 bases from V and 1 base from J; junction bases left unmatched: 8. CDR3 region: CASRVDRVQSYEQYF. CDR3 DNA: TGTGCCAGCAGAGTGGACAGGGTCCAATCCTACGAGCAGTACTTC.

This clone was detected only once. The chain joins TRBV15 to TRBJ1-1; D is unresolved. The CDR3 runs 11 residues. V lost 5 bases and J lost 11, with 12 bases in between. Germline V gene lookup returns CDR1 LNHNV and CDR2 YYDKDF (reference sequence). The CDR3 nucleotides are TGTGCCACCAGCCGAGGACGGAGGGCTTTCTTT. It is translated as CATSRGRRAFF.

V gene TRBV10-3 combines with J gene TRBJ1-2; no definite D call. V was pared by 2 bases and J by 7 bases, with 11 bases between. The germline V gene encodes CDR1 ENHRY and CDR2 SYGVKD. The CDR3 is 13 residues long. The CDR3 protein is CAISEDPAGGYTF. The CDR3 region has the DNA TGTGCCATCAGTGAGGACCCCGCGGGTGGCTACACCTTC.

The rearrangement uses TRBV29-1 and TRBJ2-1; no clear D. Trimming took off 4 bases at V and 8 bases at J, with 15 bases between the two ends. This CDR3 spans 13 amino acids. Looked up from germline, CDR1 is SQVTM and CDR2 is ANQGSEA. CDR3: CSVVRQRGDEQFF. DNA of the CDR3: TGCAGCGTTGTGAGGCAGCGCGGTGATGAGCAGTTCTTC.

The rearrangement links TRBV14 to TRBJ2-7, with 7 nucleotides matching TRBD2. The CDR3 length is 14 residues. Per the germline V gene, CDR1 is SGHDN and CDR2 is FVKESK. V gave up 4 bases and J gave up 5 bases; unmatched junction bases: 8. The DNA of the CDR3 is TGTGCCAGCAGCCCCCGGACTAGTTCGAACGAGCAGTACTTC. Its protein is CASSPRTSSNEQYF.

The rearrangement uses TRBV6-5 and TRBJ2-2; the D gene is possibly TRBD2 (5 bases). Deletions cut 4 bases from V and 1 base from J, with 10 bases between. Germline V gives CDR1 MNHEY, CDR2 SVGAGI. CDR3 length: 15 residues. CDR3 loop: CASSFSGENTGELFF. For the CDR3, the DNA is TGTGCCAGCAGTTTTTCCGGGGAGAACACCGGGGAGCTGTTTTTT.

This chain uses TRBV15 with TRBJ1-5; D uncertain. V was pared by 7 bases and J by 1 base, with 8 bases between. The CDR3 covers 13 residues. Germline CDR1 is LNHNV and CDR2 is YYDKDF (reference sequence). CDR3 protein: CATNAGSNQPQHF. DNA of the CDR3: TGTGCCACCAACGCGGGAAGCAATCAGCCCCAGCATTTT.